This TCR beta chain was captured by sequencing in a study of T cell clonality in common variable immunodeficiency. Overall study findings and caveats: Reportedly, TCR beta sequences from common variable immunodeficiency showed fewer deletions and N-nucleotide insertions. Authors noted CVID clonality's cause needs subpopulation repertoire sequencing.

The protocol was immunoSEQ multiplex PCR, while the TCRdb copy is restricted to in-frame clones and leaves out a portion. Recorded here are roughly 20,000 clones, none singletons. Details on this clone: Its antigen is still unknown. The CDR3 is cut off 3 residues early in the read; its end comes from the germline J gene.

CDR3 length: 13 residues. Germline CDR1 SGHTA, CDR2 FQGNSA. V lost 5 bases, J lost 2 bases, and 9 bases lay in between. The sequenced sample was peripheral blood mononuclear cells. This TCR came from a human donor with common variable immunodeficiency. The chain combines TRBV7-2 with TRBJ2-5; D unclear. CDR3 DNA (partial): TGTGCCAGCAGCATACAGTCACAAGAGACC. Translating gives CASSIQSQET. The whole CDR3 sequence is CASSIQSQETQYF.